A selection of T cell receptor beta chains follows, all from one sample in a study of untreated major depressive disorder. Assay: immunoSEQ multiplex PCR; the TCRdb copy retains only in-frame clones and omits some. This repertoire shows approximately 13,000 clones, around 90% found once; its top ten account for 0.75% to 0.85%. The sample comprised CD4+ T cells from PBMCs. These receptors were taken from a man between 25 and 39 years old with major depressive disorder. CDR3s include the opening cysteine and the closing phenylalanine or tryptophan. Each record gives: J gene, V gene, CDR3 length, CDR3 protein.

TRBJ1-2 TRBV5-1 14 CASSLLQGVSGYTF
TRBJ1-1 TRBV15 15 CATSRDRQLRGEAFF
TRBJ1-2 TRBV5-6 14 CASSLAQGARGYTF
TRBJ2-2 TRBV6-1 14 CASRRDGLTGELFF
TRBJ1-1 TRBV2 13 CASSMTGVPEAFF
TRBJ1-3 TRBV7-6 17 CASSSQPTTSSGNTIYF
TRBJ2-1 TRBV4-1 16 CASSRSGLATYNEQFF
TRBJ2-7 TRBV2 14 CASLRGGEPYEQYF
TRBJ2-7 TRBV21-1 12 CASIRGIYEQYF
TRBJ2-6 TRBV6-5 15 CASSYSSSRRNVLTF
TRBJ1-4 TRBV5-1 16 CASSFQPDRGNEKLFF
TRBJ1-1 TRBV19 13 CASTTRNFLEAFF
TRBJ2-1 TRBV6-5 11 CASSFRGEQFF
TRBJ2-3 TRBV30 11 CAWSGPDTQYF
TRBJ1-5 TRBV10-3 12 CAISESGQGAHF
TRBJ1-4 TRBV4-1 14 CASSQTPTDEKLFF
TRBJ1-2 TRBV18 13 CASSPRGDYGYTF
TRBJ2-3 TRBV7-3 15 CASSLIGISTDTQYF
TRBJ1-3 TRBV5-1 13 CASRVSSGNTIYF